A selection of T cell receptor beta chains follows, all from one sample in a study of cytomegalovirus exposure and HLA in healthy donors. Sequencing used immunoSEQ multiplex PCR; TCRdb keeps in-frame clones, though not all of them. The table includes some 71,000 clones, 70% detected once. Input material: PBMCs. Every receptor here comes from a woman in her 50s in good health and CMV-seropositive. The CDR3 runs from the conserved cysteine through the conserved F or W. D genes are given only for firm matches. Expanded clones are given a class, and other clones once, few, many or no size at all.

cdr3_nt cdr3_aa j_call v_call clone_size d_call
TGTGCCATCAGTGAAATAACGGACAGGGACTATGGCTACACCTTC CAISEITDRDYGYTF TRBJ1-2 TRBV10-3 NA TRBD1
TGCGCCAGCAGCTTAAGCAGGGGGCAAGGCCAGCCCCAGCATTTT CASSLSRGQGQPQHF TRBJ1-5 TRBV4-1 NA TRBD1
TGTGCCAGCAGCCCCTCTTTCGGGGGTTTCTACGAGCAGTACTTC CASSPSFGGFYEQYF TRBJ2-7 TRBV7-2 NA NA
TGTGCCAGTACCACCCCGGGAGGGCCCGTCGCCTTC CASTTPGGPVAF TRBJ1-2 TRBV19 NA NA
TGTGCCAGCAGCTTAAGGCGGAACTACGAGCAGTACTTC CASSLRRNYEQYF TRBJ2-7 TRBV7-2 NA NA
TGTGCCAGCAGCTTAGCGGGGGGAACAGATACGCAGTATTTT CASSLAGGTDTQYF TRBJ2-3 TRBV7-7 NA NA
TGTGCCAGCAGTTCCGACAGGGGGAATGAAAAACTGTTTTTT CASSSDRGNEKLFF TRBJ1-4 TRBV28 NA TRBD1
TGCGCCAGCAGCTCATGGGCCCAGAACACTGAAGCTTTCTTT CASSSWAQNTEAFF TRBJ1-1 TRBV5-1 NA NA
TGTGCCAGCAGCGTTAGCGGGAGTGACGGCAATGAGCAGTTCTTC CASSVSGSDGNEQFF TRBJ2-1 TRBV9 once TRBD2
TGTGCCAGCAGCTTTACAGGGGTCGGCACTGAAGCTTTCTTT CASSFTGVGTEAFF TRBJ1-1 TRBV7-2 NA TRBD1
TGTGCCAGTAGTACCAACACAGGGGAAGAGACCCAGTACTTC CASSTNTGEETQYF TRBJ2-5 TRBV19 NA TRBD1
TGTGCCAGCAGGACGACAGCCCTCTCCTACGAGCAGTACTTC CASRTTALSYEQYF TRBJ2-7 TRBV21-1 NA NA
TGTGCCAGCAGTAAAACAGTGGATTCCTACGAGCAGTACTTC CASSKTVDSYEQYF TRBJ2-7 TRBV6-6 NA NA
TGTGCCAGCAGCTCCAGGGTTATGGATCAGCCCCAGCATTTT CASSSRVMDQPQHF TRBJ1-5 TRBV6-6 few NA
TGTGCCAGCCGCTGCAGGGGGCGGCGGGGGCCGTACAATGAGCAGTTCTTC CASRCRGRRGPYNEQFF TRBJ2-1 TRBV28 NA NA
TGTGCCATCAGTGATTGGCAGGGGGCGGTCGAGCAGTACTTC CAISDWQGAVEQYF TRBJ2-7 TRBV10-3 few TRBD1
TGTGCCAGCAGCCTCGGACAGGGTGAAAATGAAAAACTGTTTTTT CASSLGQGENEKLFF TRBJ1-4 TRBV11-2 NA TRBD1
TGTGCCAGCAGTCCCTATTGGGGGACTAGCGGGAGTTACGAGCAGTACTTC CASSPYWGTSGSYEQYF TRBJ2-7 TRBV27 NA TRBD2
TGTGCCAGCAGCCCTCGACTTTATGGCTACACCTTC CASSPRLYGYTF TRBJ1-2 TRBV7-8 few NA
TGTGCCAGCATTGGGACAGGGGGCCAGGAAAACTATGGCTACACCTTC CASIGTGGQENYGYTF TRBJ1-2 TRBV2 once TRBD1
TGTGCCAGCAGCTCGACGACTAGCGGGGCCTACGAGCAGTACTTC CASSSTTSGAYEQYF TRBJ2-7 TRBV5-5 NA TRBD2
TGTGCCAGCAGCTTGGTAAATCAGCCCCAGCATTTT CASSLVNQPQHF TRBJ1-5 TRBV5-5 few NA
TGTGCCAGCAGTTTATCCCCAACCTGGAACAGTGAGCAGTTCTTC CASSLSPTWNSEQFF TRBJ2-1 TRBV27 NA NA
TGTGCCATCAGTGCACAGGGGGGGGCTAATGAAAAACTGTTTTTT CAISAQGGANEKLFF TRBJ1-4 TRBV10-3 NA TRBD1
TGTGCCAGCAGTGCGGAAGGAGCTCAGCCCCAGCATTTT CASSAEGAQPQHF TRBJ1-5 TRBV2 NA NA
TGTGCCAGCAGTCCTCCTCTAGCGGGAGGGCCAGATACGCAGTATTTT CASSPPLAGGPDTQYF TRBJ2-3 TRBV27 NA TRBD2
TGTGCCAGCAGCGCCTGGGGGGACAGGAGCTCCTACGAGCAGTACTTC CASSAWGDRSSYEQYF TRBJ2-7 TRBV4-2 NA TRBD1
TGTGCCAGCAGCTTAGTTGGCAGGGGGCCCCACAATGAGCAGTTCTTC CASSLVGRGPHNEQFF TRBJ2-1 TRBV11-3 NA TRBD1
TGCAGCGTGGAGGAACATTCTGCCCATGGCTACACCTTC CSVEEHSAHGYTF TRBJ1-2 TRBV29-1 NA NA
TGTGCCAGCAGTCCTAGAGGGACTAGCGGGAGGGGTGGGCAGTACTTC CASSPRGTSGRGGQYF TRBJ2-7 TRBV28 NA TRBD2
TGTGCCAGCAGTGAACAGGGGATTAATGAAAAACTGTTTTTT CASSEQGINEKLFF TRBJ1-4 TRBV2 NA NA
TGTGCCAGCAGACCGACAGGGATGGATCAGCCCCAGCATTTT CASRPTGMDQPQHF TRBJ1-5 TRBV27 NA TRBD1
TGCAGCGTTGAGAGGCAGTTTAATACTGAAGCTTTCTTT CSVERQFNTEAFF TRBJ1-1 TRBV29-1 NA NA
TGTGCCTGGAGCTTGCAGATACAGGGAGTTAGTCAGCCCCAGCATTTT CAWSLQIQGVSQPQHF TRBJ1-5 TRBV30 NA NA
TGTGCCAGCAGCGTAGTTGTAGCGGGGGGGCAGGATACGCAGTATTTT CASSVVVAGGQDTQYF TRBJ2-3 TRBV9 NA TRBD2
TGTGCCAGCAGCCCCGACAGGGTAAACACTGAAGCTTTCTTT CASSPDRVNTEAFF TRBJ1-1 TRBV11-2 once TRBD1
TGTGCCACTCAGCCTAATGGGCGCAACTATGGCTACACCTTC CATQPNGRNYGYTF TRBJ1-2 TRBV6-5 once NA
TGTGCCAGCAGCCCTGCGGGGTCTGGAAACACCATATATTTT CASSPAGSGNTIYF TRBJ1-3 TRBV4-2 NA NA
TGTGCCAGCGCCGATGGGAGGGGGTACAATGAGCAGTTCTTC CASADGRGYNEQFF TRBJ2-1 TRBV27 many NA
TGCGCCAGCAGCTTGGTTCGAGCGGGGGGGACCTACGAGCAGTACTTC CASSLVRAGGTYEQYF TRBJ2-7 TRBV5-1 NA TRBD2
TGTGCCATCACACCAGATAACTATGGCTACACCTTC CAITPDNYGYTF TRBJ1-2 TRBV10-3 NA NA
TGTGCCAGCAACTTAATGAACAGGGTGAACACTGAAGCTTTCTTT CASNLMNRVNTEAFF TRBJ1-1 TRBV7-8 NA NA
TGTGCCATCAGTGAGTCAGGGACAGTCGCCTTCTTC CAISESGTVAFF TRBJ2-1 TRBV10-3 NA TRBD1
TGTGCCAGCACCTCAGGGGGCAAATATAATTCACCCCTCCACTTT CASTSGGKYNSPLHF TRBJ1-6 TRBV28 NA TRBD1
TGTGCCAGCAGCAAAGGACAGGGGGACACCATATATTTT CASSKGQGDTIYF TRBJ1-3 TRBV9 few TRBD1
TGCGCCAGCAGCCACGGGGAGGGGGTCTATGAGCAGTTCTTC CASSHGEGVYEQFF TRBJ2-1 TRBV4-1 few NA
TGTGTCAGCAGTAGGACTAGCGGGAGTTCAGATACGCAGTATTTT CVSSRTSGSSDTQYF TRBJ2-3 TRBV7-3 NA TRBD2
TGTGCCAGCAGCCCTAGGACAGGGAGCACAGATACGCAGTATTTT CASSPRTGSTDTQYF TRBJ2-3 TRBV7-2 NA TRBD1
TGTGCCAGCAGCAAAGCAGGGGATGTTAATACGCAGTATTTT CASSKAGDVNTQYF TRBJ2-3 TRBV21-1 NA NA
TGCGCCAGCACCTATTCATACCAGGCTGAGTACGAGCAGTACTTC CASTYSYQAEYEQYF TRBJ2-7 TRBV4-3 NA NA
TGCGCCAGCAGCTTACAAACAGGGGGAGACCAAGAGACCCAGTACTTC CASSLQTGGDQETQYF TRBJ2-5 TRBV4-1 NA TRBD1
TGTGCCAGCAGTGGACAGGGGGAAACTGAAGCTTTCTTT CASSGQGETEAFF TRBJ1-1 TRBV6-1 NA TRBD1
TGTGCCAGCAGCGCTCAGGGGGCAGTTCAGCCCCAGCATTTT CASSAQGAVQPQHF TRBJ1-5 TRBV7-8 NA TRBD1
TGTGCCAGCAGGACAGGGGGCGATGAAAAACTGTTTTTT CASRTGGDEKLFF TRBJ1-4 TRBV28 NA TRBD1
TGTGCCAGCAGGGAGACTACAGGGGTGCCCCAAGAGACCCAGTACTTC CASRETTGVPQETQYF TRBJ2-5 TRBV27 NA TRBD1